Reported below is one T cell receptor (beta chain). The CDR3 is 19 amino acids. Between the trimmed V and J ends, which lost 5 bases and 1 base, there was a span of 23 bases. Germline loops: CDR1 SGHNT, CDR2 YENEEA. Clinicians diagnosed patients from clinical symptoms, serum thyroxine and TRAb, thyroid ultrasound and orbital computed tomography. The sample comes from a study of T cells in Graves' hyperthyroidism and ophthalmopathy. Amplified TCR beta CDR3 regions derived from RNA transcripts. HTBI primers were employed in a first-round RT-PCR of the TCR CDR3. Each CDR3 protein is one row after TCRdb ran MiXCR on the multiplex PCR reads. The data contain 500,000 to 750,000 distinct CDR3 sequences, 12% to 15% of them seen just once; the ten biggest clones take up around 7%.

The V gene is TRBV11-3, the J gene TRBJ2-2; tentative D call: TRBD1 (7 bases). This TCR was recovered from a woman aged 18-30 years with Graves' ophthalmopathy. Material: blood. The CDR3 region is CASSPGGSRVAVNTGELFF. The DNA of the CDR3 is TGTGCCAGCAGCCCAGGGGGGAGTAGGGTAGCGGTGAACACCGGGGAGCTGTTTTTT.